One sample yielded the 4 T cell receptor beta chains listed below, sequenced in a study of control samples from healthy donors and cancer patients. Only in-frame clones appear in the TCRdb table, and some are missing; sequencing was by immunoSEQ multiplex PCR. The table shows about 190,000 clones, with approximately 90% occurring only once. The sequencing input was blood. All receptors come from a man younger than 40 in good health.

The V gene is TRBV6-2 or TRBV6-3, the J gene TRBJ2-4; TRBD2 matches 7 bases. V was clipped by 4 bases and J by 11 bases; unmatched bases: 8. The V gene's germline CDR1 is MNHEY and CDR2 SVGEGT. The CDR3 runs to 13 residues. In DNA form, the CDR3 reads TGTGCCAGCAGTTCTCAAAGCGGGGCTTTTCAGTACTTC. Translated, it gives CASSSQSGAFQYF.

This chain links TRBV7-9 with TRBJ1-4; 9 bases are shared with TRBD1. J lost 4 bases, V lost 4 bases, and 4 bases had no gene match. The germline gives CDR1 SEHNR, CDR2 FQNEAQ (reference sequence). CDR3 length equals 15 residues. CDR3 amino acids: CASSSMTGGNEKLFF. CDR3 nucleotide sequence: TGTGCCAGCAGCTCCATGACAGGGGGTAATGAAAAACTGTTTTTT.

The CDR3 sequence is CASSGPSNEKLFF. In nucleotides, the CDR3 is TGCGCCAGCAGTGGTCCCTCTAATGAAAAACTGTTTTTT. V is TRBV10-2 and J is TRBJ1-4, with D uncertain. The germline CDR1 and CDR2 sequences are WSHSY and SAAADI. CDR3 length: 13 amino acids. V dropped 4 bases and J dropped 3 bases, with 6 bases sitting between them.

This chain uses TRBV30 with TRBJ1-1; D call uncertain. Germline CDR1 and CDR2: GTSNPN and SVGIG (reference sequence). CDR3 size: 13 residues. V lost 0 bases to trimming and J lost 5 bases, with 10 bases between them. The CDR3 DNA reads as TGTGCCTGGAGTGTAAAAGGGAGGACTGAAGCTTTCTTT. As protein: CAWSVKGRTEAFF. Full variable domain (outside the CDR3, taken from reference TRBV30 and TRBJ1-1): SQTIHQWPATLVQPVGSPLSLECTVEGTSNPNLYWYRQAAGRGLQLLFYSVGIGQISSEVPQNLSASRPQDRQFILSSKKLLLSDSGFYLCAWSVKGRTEAFFGQGTRLTVV.